Listed here are 26 T cell receptor beta chains from one sample, sequenced in a study of cytomegalovirus exposure and HLA in healthy donors. PCR was performed using 60 Vbeta and 13 Jbeta primers. This table comes from immunoSEQ multiplex PCR, and its TCRdb copy is limited to in-frame clones, with some not included. The sample carries just under 150,000 clones, 65% to 90% recorded once. Sequencing was done on a sample of PBMCs. Receptors were obtained from a woman aged 25 to 39 in good health and CMV-seronegative.

This clone has only one observation. V gene TRBV18 combines with J gene TRBJ1-3; 7 nucleotides match TRBD1. This CDR3 is 17 amino acids long. Germline V CDR1 and CDR2: KGHSH, LQKENI. V was clipped by 4 bases and J by 0 bases; unmatched bases: 9. CDR3 nucleotides: TGTGCCAGCTCACGAGACTCGGGACAGAGCTCTGGAAACACCATATATTTT. Its translation: CASSRDSGQSSGNTIYF.

The chain employs TRBV19 and TRBJ2-1; 9 bases agree with TRBD1. J lost 9 bases, V lost 3 bases, and 9 bases had no gene match. Germline CDR1 LNHDA, CDR2 SQIVND (reference sequence). This CDR3 is 15 amino acids long. The CDR3 loop reads CASSIRDREISEQFF. The CDR3 region has the DNA TGTGCCAGTAGTATCCGGGACAGGGAAATTAGTGAGCAGTTCTTC.

As DNA, the CDR3 is TGTGCCACCAGCGCCCGGGACAGGCGGATGAACACTGAAGCTTTCTTT. It translates to CATSARDRRMNTEAFF. V is TRBV15 and J is TRBJ1-1, with 8 bases that match TRBD1. Germline V gene sequence: CDR1 LNHNV, CDR2 YYDKDF (reference sequence). J gave up 0 bases and V 5 bases, and 8 bases lay outside the gene matches. The CDR3 totals 16 residues.

V usage is TRBV11-3 and J usage is TRBJ2-7, with D possibly matching TRBD2 (6 bases). The CDR3 covers 14 residues. V shed 1 base and J shed 5 bases, with 12 bases lying between them. Germline CDR1 SGHNT, CDR2 YENEEA. The CDR3 is CASSLGREFDEQYF. In nucleotides, the CDR3 is TGTGCCAGCAGCTTAGGGAGGGAGTTCGACGAGCAGTACTTC.

The chain uses TRBV5-8 and TRBJ2-2; a weak D match, TRBD1 (5 bases). CDR1 SGHTS and CDR2 YDEGEE come from the germline V gene. The CDR3 runs to 16 residues. Trimming took off 5 bases at V and 4 bases at J, with 18 bases between the two ends. CDR3 nucleotide sequence: TGTGCCAGCAGTCCCGGGTACAGGACGGCCACCGGGGAGCTGTTTTTT. Its protein product is CASSPGYRTATGELFF.

The chain recombines TRBV30 with TRBJ1-5; D remains unclear. V shed 2 bases and J shed 4 bases, with 9 bases lying between them. The V gene's germline CDR1 is GTSNPN and CDR2 SVGIG (reference sequence). This CDR3 spans 13 amino acids. The CDR3 protein is CAWSRHPNQPQHF. CDR3 in DNA: TGTGCCTGGAGTAGACATCCAAATCAGCCCCAGCATTTT.

This clone was found a few times. This chain uses TRBV4-1 with TRBJ1-1; D unresolved. CDR3 length equals 17 residues. From germline, CDR1 is MGHRA and CDR2 YSYEKL. The ends were cut back, 1 base at V and 0 bases at J, with 15 bases in the middle. Here the CDR3 DNA reads TGCGCCAGCAGCCAAGGGCGGGGAAGGGTCATGAACACTGAAGCTTTCTTT. Its protein product is CASSQGRGRVMNTEAFF.

The J gene is TRBJ1-2, the V gene TRBV27; D not resolved. The CDR3 length is 12 residues. Germline V gene data show CDR1 as MNHEY and CDR2 as SMNVEV (reference sequence). V was pared by 5 bases and J by 4 bases, with 8 bases between. The CDR3 loop reads CASSPSGYGYTF. CDR3 coding DNA: TGTGCCAGCAGTCCCTCCGGCTATGGCTACACCTTC.

The chain employs TRBV2 and TRBJ1-1, with D maybe TRBD1 (5 bases). The CDR3 loop spans 12 amino acids. V was shortened by 10 bases and J by 1 base, with 10 bases between the two germline ends. From germline, CDR1 is SNHLY and CDR2 FYNNEI. CDR3 sequence: CATGDPNTEAFF. The CDR3 DNA sequence: TGTGCCACGGGGGACCCGAACACTGAAGCTTTCTTT.

This chain joins TRBV6-1 and TRBJ2-5; 7 bases are shared with TRBD2. With the DNA end fitting TRBJ2-7 better, the J assignment may be wrong. This CDR3 contains 15 residues. Per the germline V gene, CDR1 is MNHNS and CDR2 is SASEGT. The CDR3 nucleotides are TGTGCCAGCAGTGAAAGTGGCGGGAGCTCCTACGAGCAGTACTTC. This gives the protein CASSESGGSSYEQYF.

CDR3 amino acids: CASSRDRSLTGELFF. CDR3 nucleotides: TGCGCCAGCAGCCGGGACAGGAGCCTCACCGGGGAGCTGTTTTTT. The chain has TRBV5-1 and TRBJ2-2, with TRBD1 matching over 8 bases. V shed 4 bases and J 4 bases; nucleotides not matched to a gene: 6. This CDR3 has 15 residues. The V gene's germline CDR1 is SGHRS and CDR2 YFSETQ.

V is TRBV30 and J is TRBJ2-1; 10 nucleotides align to TRBD2. The germline V gene has CDR1 GTSNPN and CDR2 SVGIG (reference sequence). V shed 8 bases, J shed 9 bases, and the junction held 13 bases outside the gene matches. CDR3 length: 14 amino acids. The CDR3 is CAGRDPAGGCEQFF. DNA of the CDR3: TGTGCCGGCCGGGATCCAGCGGGAGGGTGTGAGCAGTTCTTC.

This chain links TRBV4-3 with TRBJ1-4, with TRBD1 matching 8 bases. The germline CDR1 and CDR2 sequences are LGHNA and YSLEER. The CDR3 has 19 residues. V lost 4 bases and J lost 5; bases outside the gene matches: 18. This CDR3 is CASSRDGDRGAGSNEKLFF. Here the CDR3 DNA reads TGCGCCAGCAGCCGGGACGGCGACAGGGGCGCTGGGTCGAATGAAAAACTGTTTTTT.

The gene calls are TRBV5-1 and TRBJ1-1; D unresolved. V lost 0 bases, J lost 0 bases, and 12 bases lay in between. This CDR3 is built from 16 residues. Germline CDR1 and CDR2: SGHRS and YFSETQ. The CDR3 bases are TGCGCCAGCAGCTTGGATGAGGGCGCCATGAACACTGAAGCTTTCTTT. Its translation is CASSLDEGAMNTEAFF.

V and J are TRBV30 and TRBJ2-3, with 10 positions matching TRBD2. The CDR3 sequence is 14 residues long. From germline, CDR1 is GTSNPN and CDR2 SVGIG (reference sequence). V lost 0 bases, J lost 4 bases, and 1 base stayed unmatched. The CDR3 nucleotides are TGTGCCTGGAGTGTGGGACTAGCGCCAGATACGCAGTATTTT. It codes for CAWSVGLAPDTQYF.

This clone showed up just a few times. V gene TRBV2 combines with J gene TRBJ2-3; TRBD2 matches 12 bases. The CDR3 sequence is 17 residues long. V lost 1 base, J lost 6 bases, and 8 bases stayed unmatched. Germline loops: CDR1 SNHLY, CDR2 FYNNEI. The CDR3 spells CASSEVLAGGPMDTQYF. The DNA of the CDR3 is TGTGCCAGCAGTGAAGTTCTAGCGGGGGGGCCGATGGATACGCAGTATTTT.

The rearrangement joins TRBV5-1 to TRBJ2-5; 8 bases are a match to TRBD2. V lost 5 bases to trimming and J lost 2 bases; unmatched junction nucleotides: 8. This CDR3 region has 15 residues. From germline, CDR1 is SGHRS and CDR2 YFSETQ. The CDR3 here is CASSSRAGGQETQYF. As DNA, the CDR3 is TGCGCCAGCAGTTCGAGGGCGGGAGGACAAGAGACCCAGTACTTC. The variable domain in full, with the rest retrieved from reference TRBV5-1 and TRBJ2-5, is KAGVTQTPRYLIKTRGQQVTLSCSPISGHRSVSWYQQTPGQGLQFLFEYFSETQRNKGNFPGRFSGRQFSNSRSEMNVSTLELGDSALYLCASSSRAGGQETQYFGPGTRLLVL.

The chain carries TRBV19 and TRBJ2-1; 14 bases are a match to TRBD2. This CDR3 is 15 amino acids long. Trimming at V came to 6 bases and at J to 7 bases, leaving 5 bases not matched to a gene. Germline CDR1 reads LNHDA; CDR2 reads SQIVND (reference sequence). CDR3 residues: CASRRLAGGLNEQFF. The CDR3 DNA reads TGTGCCAGTAGACGACTAGCGGGAGGGTTAAATGAGCAGTTCTTC.

This chain links TRBV7-8 with TRBJ2-5; 10 bases are shared with TRBD2. After removal of 2 bases from V and 2 bases from J, the junction contained 8 bases not matched to a gene. This CDR3 is built from 17 residues. CDR1 is SGHVS and CDR2 is FQNEAQ in the germline V gene. CDR3 region: CASSLFRSGGGQETQYF. DNA for the CDR3: TGTGCCAGCAGCTTATTTAGAAGCGGGGGGGGTCAAGAGACCCAGTACTTC. Full variable domain (remainder filled in from reference TRBV7-8 and TRBJ2-5): GAGVSQSPRYKVAKRGQDVALRCDPISGHVSLFWYQQALGQGPEFLTYFQNEAQLDKSGLPSDRFFAERPEGSVSTLKIQRTQQEDSAVYLCASSLFRSGGGQETQYFGPGTRLLVL.

The chain uses TRBV28 and TRBJ1-6; TRBD1 might be the D (6 bases). Germline loops: CDR1 MDHEN, CDR2 SYDVKM. The CDR3 spans 19 residues. The V and J ends lost 5 bases and 4 bases respectively, with 24 bases between them. This chain's CDR3 is CASSRQNPTGYGYNSPLHF. In DNA, the CDR3 is TGTGCCAGCAGTCGACAAAATCCGACAGGCTATGGGTATAATTCACCCCTCCACTTT.

The rearrangement uses TRBV11-2 and TRBJ2-7; D might be TRBD2 (5 bases). There are 13 residues in the CDR3. Trimming left V 3 bases short and J 6 bases short, with 12 bases between. Per the germline V gene, CDR1 is SGHAT and CDR2 is FQNNGV. CDR3 coding DNA: TGTGCCAGCAGCTTTGGACTCCCCGGCGAGCAGTACTTC. Translating it yields CASSFGLPGEQYF.

This clone came up a few times. V is TRBV6-1 and J is TRBJ1-4; no firm D call. Germline CDR1 MNHNS, CDR2 SASEGT. The CDR3 loop spans 15 amino acids. V dropped 5 bases and J dropped 4 bases, with 14 bases sitting between them. The CDR3 DNA sequence: TGTGCCAGCAGTTCTCGCGCTAGCGTTAATGAAAAACTGTTTTTT. It translates to CASSSRASVNEKLFF.

This clone was counted only a few times. This chain links TRBV5-1 with TRBJ1-1; 7 bases map to TRBD1. The V and J ends lost 4 bases and 4 bases, in that order; junction bases with no gene match: 10. Germline V lookup: CDR1 SGHRS, CDR2 YFSETQ. This CDR3 has 15 amino acids. CDR3 bases: TGCGCCAGCAGCAAATCCGGGACAGTGAGCACTGAAGCTTTCTTT. As protein: CASSKSGTVSTEAFF.

As concerns this clone: The sample holds other DNA sequences that translate to the same CDR3. The chain couples TRBV6-4 to TRBJ2-7, with D tentatively TRBD1 (5 bases). Trimming removed 8 bases from V and 4 bases from J, with 18 bases in between. The CDR3 is 14 amino acids. Germline CDR1 and CDR2: MRHNA and SNTAGT. The CDR3 nucleotides are TGTGCCAGCGGGTACAAGGGGTCGTTTTACGAGCAGTACTTC. Residues: CASGYKGSFYEQYF.

The chain employs TRBV29-1 and TRBJ2-7, with D possibly matching TRBD1 (6 bases). CDR1 SQVTM and CDR2 ANQGSEA come from the germline V gene. The V and J ends lost 5 bases and 4 bases respectively, with 18 bases between them. The CDR3 covers 14 residues. The CDR3 reads CSVLRDKADYEQYF. The CDR3, as DNA: TGCAGCGTTCTCCGGGACAAGGCCGATTACGAGCAGTACTTC.

The V and J genes are TRBV4-2 and TRBJ2-5, with 9 bases fitting TRBD1. The DNA end lines up better with TRBJ2-7; the J call may be wrong. Germline V gene sequence: CDR1 LGHNA, CDR2 YNFKEQ. This CDR3 comprises 17 residues. CDR3: CASSQGDWTGAYYEQYF. Here the CDR3 DNA reads TGTGCCAGCAGCCAAGGGGATTGGACAGGGGCTTACTACGAGCAGTACTTC.